These 4 T cell receptor beta chains came from one sample sequenced in a study of control samples from healthy donors and cancer patients. The assay was immunoSEQ multiplex PCR, and TCRdb's table has in-frame clones only and misses some. The sample contains 100,000 or so clones, 83% of which appear only once. The sequencing sample was made of blood. All receptors derive from a woman aged 50 to 65 in good health.

V and J are TRBV18 and TRBJ1-4; D is uncertain. CDR3 size: 13 residues. From germline, CDR1 is KGHSH and CDR2 LQKENI. V gave up 4 bases and J gave up 8 bases, with 11 bases separating them. The DNA for the CDR3 is TGTGCCAGCTCACAACGGGTCGGCGAAAAACTGTTTTTT. Translating gives CASSQRVGEKLFF.

The chain links TRBV11-2 to TRBJ1-2; a weak D match, TRBD1 (6 bases). The CDR3 length is 18 residues. Germline lookup yields CDR1 SGHAT and CDR2 FQNNGV. Trimming took off 1 base at V and 2 bases at J, with 20 bases between the two ends. The CDR3 loop is CASSLGLGGQLGNYGYTF. CDR3 DNA sequence: TGTGCCAGCAGCTTAGGCCTTGGGGGGCAGCTGGGGAACTATGGCTACACCTTC.

The V gene is TRBV11-3, the J gene TRBJ2-1; 14 bases agree with TRBD2. Per the germline V gene, CDR1 is SGHNT and CDR2 is YENEEA. This CDR3 spans 14 amino acids. After removal of 5 bases from V and 11 bases from J, the junction contained 5 bases not matched to a gene. Here the CDR3 DNA reads TGTGCCAGCAGCCGGACTAGCGGGAGGCCCAAGCAGTTCTTC. Residues: CASSRTSGRPKQFF.

The chain links TRBV4-3 to TRBJ2-1, with TRBD2 identical over 9 bases. The ends lost 0 bases at V and 6 bases at J; junction bases unmatched: 6. Germline lookup yields CDR1 LGHNA and CDR2 YSLEER. The CDR3 totals 16 residues. The DNA for the CDR3 is TGCGCCAGCAGCCAAGATTTCCAGCGGGGGGTCAATGAGCAGTTCTTC. This codes for CASSQDFQRGVNEQFF.